What follows are 31 T cell receptor beta chains derived from one specimen sequenced in a study of blood T cell repertoires in COVID-19. Some clones are missing from TCRdb's copy, which holds only in-frame ones; the method was immunoSEQ multiplex PCR. The data hold some 140,000 clones, with about four fifths observed a single time. Sequencing used PBMCs or T cells enriched from blood (not recorded which). The receptors stem from a young man who had recovered from COVID-19.

The chain recombines TRBV27 with TRBJ1-6; no clear D. Germline V gives CDR1 MNHEY, CDR2 SMNVEV (reference sequence). There are 16 residues in the CDR3. Deletions cut 6 bases from V and 2 bases from J, with 14 bases between. CDR3 nucleotides: TGTGCCAGCAGACCCCGGGTGGTTCCCTATAATTCACCCCTCCACTTT. This codes for CASRPRVVPYNSPLHF.

The chain recombines TRBV19 with TRBJ1-5; D is perhaps TRBD1 (5 bases). Trimming removed 5 bases from V and 6 bases from J, with 11 bases in between. The CDR3 extends over 13 amino acids. Germline CDR1 LNHDA, CDR2 SQIVND (reference sequence). In DNA, the CDR3 is TGTGCCAGTAGTGTTCAGGGATCTCAGCCCCAGCATTTT. Amino acids: CASSVQGSQPQHF.

The chain is built from TRBV4-1 and TRBJ2-2, with TRBD1 matching over 7 bases. In germline, CDR1 is MGHRA, CDR2 YSYEKL. CDR3 length equals 14 residues. The J segment lost 4 bases and the V segment lost 4 bases, leaving 3 bases of the junction unmatched. CDR3 region: CASSPTGSTGELFF. The CDR3 DNA reads as TGCGCCAGCAGCCCGACAGGGAGCACCGGGGAGCTGTTTTTT.

This chain joins TRBV18 and TRBJ1-3, with D perhaps TRBD1 (6 bases). CDR1 is KGHSH and CDR2 is LQKENI in the germline V gene. The CDR3 has 16 amino acids. V was cut by 3 bases and J by 2 bases, with 14 bases left in between. The CDR3 protein is CASSPWDTQTGNTIYF. CDR3 nucleotide sequence: TGTGCCAGCTCACCGTGGGACACCCAAACTGGAAACACCATATATTTT.

The chain has TRBV19 and TRBJ2-7; D is possibly TRBD2 (6 bases). CDR1 and CDR2 (germline): LNHDA, SQIVND (reference sequence). Between the trimmed V and J ends, which lost 5 bases and 3 bases, there was a span of 17 bases. This CDR3 contains 15 residues. The CDR3 nucleotides are TGTGCCAGTAGTGCGGGGACCGGTCTATTCTACGAGCAGTACTTC. Protein product: CASSAGTGLFYEQYF.

The rearrangement uses TRBV11-2 and TRBJ1-1, with D perhaps matching TRBD1 (5 bases). CDR1 is SGHAT, CDR2 FQNNGV, per germline. With 5 bases removed from V and 5 bases from J, the gap between germline ends came to 18 bases. This CDR3 contains 15 residues. CDR3 DNA: TGTGCCAGCAGCGCACAACGGGGGGGGAAGACTGAAGCTTTCTTT. This gives the protein CASSAQRGGKTEAFF.

The chain employs TRBV29-1 and TRBJ2-2; 8 positions match TRBD1. After removal of 7 bases from V and 4 bases from J, the junction contained 5 bases not matched to a gene. This CDR3 is 13 amino acids long. Germline CDR1 is SQVTM and CDR2 is ANQGSEA. DNA of the CDR3: TGCAGCGCCGACAGGGGCCTCACCGGGGAGCTGTTTTTT. As protein: CSADRGLTGELFF.

This chain joins TRBV14 and TRBJ1-5; D is unresolved. Germline CDR1 SGHDN, CDR2 FVKESK. The CDR3 spans 13 residues. V was cut by 1 base and J by 2 bases, with 3 bases left in between. The CDR3 loop is CASSQGGNQPQHF. As DNA, the CDR3 is TGTGCCAGCAGCCAAGGAGGCAATCAGCCCCAGCATTTT.

This clone has just a few counts. The CDR3: CASSQAGDVGNTEAFF. The DNA of the CDR3 is TGTGCCAGCAGTCAGGCGGGGGACGTCGGGAACACTGAAGCTTTCTTT. This rearrangement joins TRBV7-9 to TRBJ1-1; D might be TRBD1 (5 bases). The germline CDR1 and CDR2 sequences are SEHNR and FQNEAQ (reference sequence). This CDR3 contains 16 residues. V was pared by 6 bases and J by 1 base, with 18 bases between.

At least ten counts were recorded for this clone. CDR3 loop: CASSSRLWMRQETQYF. The CDR3 coding sequence is TGTGCCAGCAGCTCCCGACTTTGGATGCGTCAAGAGACCCAGTACTTC. The chain is built from TRBV5-5 and TRBJ2-5; D is ambiguous. This CDR3 has 16 amino acids. V dropped 3 bases and J dropped 2 bases, with 17 bases sitting between them. In germline, CDR1 is SGHKS, CDR2 YYEKEE (reference sequence).

This clone has only one observation. This chain connects TRBV12-5 to TRBJ2-5, with TRBD1 identical over 9 bases. The CDR3 contains 15 residues. Germline V gene data show CDR1 as LGHNT and CDR2 as FRNRAP. Unmatched junction bases numbered 8, after V lost 5 bases and J lost 4 bases. CDR3 DNA: TGTGCTAGTGGTCCAGAGACAGGGGGATTAGAGACCCAGTACTTC. Its translation is CASGPETGGLETQYF.

This sequence joins TRBV27 and TRBJ1-6; 10 positions match TRBD1. The CDR3 is made up of 18 amino acids. Germline V gene data show CDR1 as MNHEY and CDR2 as SMNVEV (reference sequence). J gave up 5 bases and V 5 bases, and 12 bases lay outside the gene matches. As DNA, the CDR3 is TGTGCCAGCAGTACTTCAGAGACAGGGGGCCGGAATAATTCACCCCTCCACTTT. The encoded protein is CASSTSETGGRNNSPLHF.

This chain links TRBV5-5 with TRBJ2-1, with 10 positions matching TRBD2. This CDR3 is 16 amino acids long. The junction had 2 bases not matched to a gene; V was cut back by 1 base and J by 1 base. Germline CDR1 reads SGHKS; CDR2 reads YYEKEE (reference sequence). The CDR3 is CASSLPSGGSYNEQFF. CDR3 bases: TGTGCCAGCAGCTTGCCTAGCGGGGGTTCCTACAATGAGCAGTTCTTC.

The chain is built from TRBV28 and TRBJ2-1; 7 bases map to TRBD2. Germline V lookup: CDR1 MDHEN, CDR2 SYDVKM. CDR3 length equals 17 residues. Losses at the gene ends were 3 bases for V and 1 base for J; bases not matched to a gene: 9. The DNA for the CDR3 is TGTGCCAGCAGTTTTGCTAGCGGAGGTCAATCCTACAATGAGCAGTTCTTC. Translating gives CASSFASGGQSYNEQFF.

V gene TRBV14 combines with J gene TRBJ2-3; D remains unclear. Germline V gene data show CDR1 as SGHDN and CDR2 as FVKESK. Trimming removed 6 bases at V and 1 base at J, with 14 bases between. This CDR3 is built from 15 residues. CDR3 DNA sequence: TGTGCCAGCAGTCAGCGATACGGTCGCACAGATACGCAGTATTTT. Translated, it gives CASSQRYGRTDTQYF.

The chain employs TRBV19 and TRBJ1-2, with 9 positions matching TRBD1. This CDR3 comprises 13 residues. V was pared by 8 bases and J by 8 bases, with 9 bases of the junction left unmatched. CDR1 is LNHDA, CDR2 SQIVND, per germline (reference sequence). CDR3 sequence reads: CASELQGAYGYTF. Here the CDR3 DNA reads TGTGCCAGTGAATTACAGGGGGCCTACGGCTACACCTTC.

This sequence joins TRBV5-4 and TRBJ1-4, with unresolved D. CDR1 is SGHNT, CDR2 YYREEE, per germline (reference sequence). The CDR3 spans 13 residues. The germline V and J ends were trimmed by 3 bases and 11 bases, with 14 bases remaining between them. The CDR3 DNA is TGTGCCAGCAGCTACTTACCCGGGGAGAAACTGTTTTTT. Protein sequence: CASSYLPGEKLFF.

This chain connects TRBV5-1 to TRBJ1-4; a weak D match, TRBD1 (5 bases). Germline lookup yields CDR1 SGHRS and CDR2 YFSETQ. With 6 bases removed from V and 0 bases from J, the gap between germline ends came to 9 bases. This CDR3 comprises 14 residues. The CDR3 protein is CASTTGSTNEKLFF. The CDR3 bases are TGCGCCAGCACCACAGGATCAACTAATGAAAAACTGTTTTTT.

The chain is built from TRBV27 and TRBJ2-3, with D perhaps matching TRBD1 (7 bases). Germline loops: CDR1 MNHEY, CDR2 SMNVEV (reference sequence). V lost 5 bases to trimming and J lost 5 bases, with 17 bases between them. This CDR3 region has 15 residues. CDR3 sequence reads: CASSPAAGGIDTQYF. The CDR3 DNA reads as TGTGCCAGCAGTCCCGCAGCAGGGGGGATAGATACGCAGTATTTT.

The chain carries TRBV5-1 and TRBJ1-5, with 7 positions matching TRBD1. V dropped 4 bases and J dropped 7; count of bases not matched to a gene: 8. Germline V gene sequence: CDR1 SGHRS, CDR2 YFSETQ. This CDR3 spans 14 amino acids. The CDR3 region has the DNA TGCGCCAGCAGCCAGGGGACAGAAGGCCAGCCCCAGCATTTT. Translation: CASSQGTEGQPQHF.

The J gene is TRBJ2-2, the V gene TRBV2; 7 nucleotides line up with TRBD2. There are 16 residues in the CDR3. Trimming removed 0 bases from V and 0 bases from J; junction bases left unmatched: 1. Per the germline V gene, CDR1 is SNHLY and CDR2 is FYNNEI. The CDR3 sequence is CASSEALAANTGELFF. CDR3 nucleotide sequence: TGTGCCAGCAGTGAAGCGCTAGCGGCGAACACCGGGGAGCTGTTTTTT.

The rearrangement links TRBV4-1 to TRBJ2-1; 14 nucleotides line up with TRBD2. The CDR3 runs to 16 residues. From germline, CDR1 is MGHRA and CDR2 YSYEKL. V lost 5 bases and J lost 7; bases outside the gene matches: 7. The CDR3 nucleotides read TGCGCCAGCAGCGAATGGGGACTAGCGGGGGTTAATGAGCAGTTCTTC. This translates into CASSEWGLAGVNEQFF.

The table lists this clone with a count of one. The chain recombines TRBV4-2 with TRBJ1-6, with D perhaps TRBD1 (5 bases). The ends were cut back, 1 base at V and 3 bases at J, with 7 bases in the middle. The germline V gene encodes CDR1 LGHNA and CDR2 YNFKEQ. The CDR3 sequence is 15 residues long. The CDR3 bases are TGTGCCAGCAGCCAAGGGACAAGCTATAATTCACCCCTCCACTTT. Protein product: CASSQGTSYNSPLHF.

The chain couples TRBV6-4 to TRBJ2-5, with 10 positions matching TRBD2. CDR1 MRHNA and CDR2 SNTAGT come from the germline V gene. CDR3 size: 15 residues. V shed 6 bases and J 5 bases; nucleotides not matched to a gene: 9. The CDR3 nucleotides read TGTGCCAGCAGGGGGCTAGCGGGAGCGCGGGAGACCCAGTACTTC. Its protein product is CASRGLAGARETQYF.

This clone was observed once. The V call is TRBV12-3 or TRBV12-4, the J call TRBJ1-1; 10 positions agree with TRBD1. V trimming: 6 bases; J trimming: 10 bases; junction bases outside the gene matches: 8. The CDR3 runs to 13 residues. DNA for the CDR3: TGTGCCAGCAGCGAACAGACAGGGGGCTCAGCTTTCTTT. Its protein is CASSEQTGGSAFF.

The rearrangement uses TRBV7-9 and TRBJ1-2; TRBD1 is a possible D gene (5 bases). V lost 5 bases and J lost 10, with 17 bases in between. This CDR3 has 13 residues. The germline CDR1 and CDR2 sequences are SEHNR and FQNEAQ (reference sequence). For the CDR3, the DNA is TGTGCCAGCAGCCCTATGGGACTGCCTGACTACACCTTC. Its translation is CASSPMGLPDYTF.

This clone was seen only a few times. This chain connects TRBV7-6 to TRBJ1-2; TRBD1 is a possible D gene (6 bases). The CDR3 sequence is 16 residues long. Germline V gene sequence: CDR1 SGHVS, CDR2 FNYEAQ. V lost 5 bases, J lost 4 bases, and 20 bases lay in between. As DNA, the CDR3 is TGTGCCAGCAGCCCGCAAGCGGGGGGCGAGGGCTATGGCTACACCTTC. Translating it yields CASSPQAGGEGYGYTF.

With respect to this clone: At one end, the junction sequence differs from germline, possibly due to a read error. The chain combines TRBV5-8 with TRBJ2-3, with D hard to call. This CDR3 is 14 amino acids long. CDR1 and CDR2 from the germline V gene are SGHTS and YDEGEE. The CDR3 here is CASSADSSRDTQYF. The DNA for the CDR3 is TGTGCCAGCAGCGCAGACTCGAGCAGAGATACGCAGTATTTT.

The gene calls are TRBV7-9 and TRBJ2-3; 15 nucleotides agree with TRBD2. This CDR3 is built from 15 residues. Per the germline V gene, CDR1 is SEHNR and CDR2 is FQNEAQ (reference sequence). J was trimmed by 4 bases and V by 5 bases; bases with no gene match: 1. This CDR3 reads CASSGLAGGPDTQYF. CDR3 sequence (DNA): TGTGCCAGCAGCGGACTAGCGGGAGGGCCAGATACGCAGTATTTT.

The chain joins TRBV5-4 to TRBJ2-1, with a weak D call TRBD2 (5 bases). Trimming removed 2 bases at V and 3 bases at J, with 9 bases between. The CDR3 extends over 14 amino acids. Germline lookup yields CDR1 SGHNT and CDR2 YYREEE (reference sequence). CDR3 in DNA: TGTGCCAGCAGCTTCTCACTAGTCTACAATGAGCAGTTCTTC. The encoded protein is CASSFSLVYNEQFF.

V is TRBV5-1 and J is TRBJ1-1, with 7 bases aligning to TRBD1. In germline, CDR1 is SGHRS, CDR2 YFSETQ. The junction had 13 bases not matched to a gene; V was cut back by 4 bases and J by 7 bases. The CDR3 has 15 amino acids. The CDR3 DNA reads as TGCGCCAGCAGCCCACAACAGGGGTCCTTTGTTGAAGCTTTCTTT. Translating it yields CASSPQQGSFVEAFF.